The clone carrying this TCR beta chain has only a few counts. The antigen is not known. The data belong to a study of response to subunit inactivated influenza vaccine. After removal of 1 base from V and 5 bases from J, the junction contained 5 bases not matched to a gene. CDR1 and CDR2 from the germline V gene are SEHNR and FQNEAQ (reference sequence). The CDR3 runs 16 residues. TCRdb ran MiXCR on the RT-PCR reads and lists one entry per CDR3 protein. The repertoire holds 500,000 to 600,000 distinct CDR3 sequences, with approximately 16% as singletons. Study-wide findings and caveats: Authors suggested seasonal influenza vaccinations each recruit few new T cells.

This receptor was taken from a man between 50 and 69 years old who received an inactivated influenza vaccine. The chain employs TRBV7-9 and TRBJ1-1; 12 nucleotides line up with TRBD1. The material was CD4+ T cells sorted from PBMCs, obtained around 25 months after vaccination. The CDR3 DNA reads as TGTGCCAGCAGCTTAGGGGGACAGGGGGCGAGGACTGAAGCTTTCTTT. Its translation: CASSLGGQGARTEAFF.